This T cell receptor (beta chain) was sequenced in a study of blood T cell repertoires in COVID-19. Study information: Samples taken during acute and convalescent COVID-19 were collected in the United States, Italy and Spain. T cells, B-cell-depleted T cells, or PBMCs provided the cDNA or gDNA that served as material.

The authors' processing: Nucleated cell counts were estimated from reference gene primer amplification. Produced via immunoSEQ multiplex PCR; TCRdb's table is partial and in-frame only. V and J calls plus clone size are reproduced from that table; the DNA served to infer D and trimming. Of some 65,000 clones in the sample, 65% to 90% were seen once. CDR3 length equals 12 residues. From germline, CDR1 is MDHEN and CDR2 SYDVKM. Trimming cost V 8 bases and J 5 bases, with 12 bases left between them. The clonotype comes from a man older than 75 with acute or convalescent COVID-19. Sequenced: peripheral blood. The chain is built from TRBV28 and TRBJ2-5, with a possible D match to TRBD2 (6 bases). CDR3 loop: CASRRLVETQYF. The CDR3, as DNA: TGTGCCAGCCGCAGACTAGTGGAGACCCAGTACTTC.